These 25 T cell receptor beta chains share one sample of origin, sequenced in a study of blood T cell repertoires in COVID-19. Here immunoSEQ multiplex PCR was the method, and the copy in TCRdb shows in-frame clones only, minus some. The data show some 130,000 clones, approximately 84% seen once. Sequenced: peripheral blood. These TCRs come from a woman aged 80 or over with acute or convalescent COVID-19.

The chain has TRBV5-4 and TRBJ2-1, with a possible D match to TRBD2 (7 bases). Germline V gives CDR1 SGHNT, CDR2 YYREEE (reference sequence). The germline V and J ends were trimmed by 2 bases and 5 bases, with 11 bases remaining between them. This CDR3 is built from 14 residues. The DNA for the CDR3 is TGTGCCAGCAGCTTAGGGGGGGAAAACAATGAGCAGTTCTTC. Its protein is CASSLGGENNEQFF.

The J gene is TRBJ1-2, the V gene TRBV9; 7 bases line up with TRBD1. The V and J ends lost 0 bases and 4 bases, in that order; junction bases with no gene match: 3. This CDR3 is built from 14 residues. Germline CDR1 reads SGDLS; CDR2 reads YYNGEE. CDR3 protein: CASSVADRSYGYTF. CDR3 sequence (DNA): TGTGCCAGCAGCGTAGCGGACAGGTCCTATGGCTACACCTTC.

CDR3 amino acids: CASSLSPGQGALAGITDTQYF. CDR3 in DNA: TGTGCCAGCAGTTTATCCCCGGGACAGGGGGCACTAGCGGGAATCACAGATACGCAGTATTTT. The rearrangement joins TRBV27 to TRBJ2-3; 12 bases match TRBD1. The CDR3 is made up of 21 amino acids. Trimming removed 0 bases from V and 2 bases from J; junction bases left unmatched: 15. Germline V gene data show CDR1 as MNHEY and CDR2 as SMNVEV (reference sequence).

This rearrangement joins TRBV7-2 to TRBJ2-5; TRBD2 agrees at 7 bases. This CDR3 comprises 15 residues. Germline CDR1 and CDR2: SGHTA and FQGNSA. Trimming took 6 bases from V and 1 from J; bases not matched to a gene: 8. In DNA, the CDR3 is TGTGCCAGCAGAAGGGAGGGTCGGATCCAAGAGACCCAGTACTTC. It encodes CASRREGRIQETQYF.

This chain joins TRBV7-2 and TRBJ1-5; D possibly corresponds to TRBD1 (6 bases). The length of the CDR3 is 16 residues. V lost 5 bases, J lost 0 bases, and 14 bases lay in between. Germline V CDR1 and CDR2: SGHTA, FQGNSA. DNA of the CDR3: TGTGCCAGCAGCCTTGGGACACTCCGTAGCAATCAGCCCCAGCATTTT. It translates to CASSLGTLRSNQPQHF.

The chain couples TRBV9 to TRBJ2-2, with unresolved D. Looked up from germline, CDR1 is SGDLS and CDR2 is YYNGEE. The CDR3 consists of 12 residues. V lost 4 bases to trimming and J lost 3 bases, with 4 bases between them. The CDR3 loop reads CASSPYTGELFF. CDR3 nucleotides: TGTGCCAGCAGCCCCTACACCGGGGAGCTGTTTTTT. The entire variable domain, with the rest obtained from reference TRBV9 and TRBJ2-2, is as follows: DSGVTQTPKHLITATGQRVTLRCSPRSGDLSVYWYQQSLDQGLQFLIQYYNGEERAKGNILERFSAQQFPDLHSELNLSSLELGDSALYFCASSPYTGELFFGEGSRLTVL.

The rearrangement links TRBV7-9 to TRBJ2-2; D is unresolved. Germline CDR1 is SEHNR and CDR2 is FQNEAQ (reference sequence). V lost 2 bases and J 6 bases, leaving 7 bases between the germline ends. The CDR3 contains 13 residues. DNA of the CDR3: TGTGCCAGCAGCTTAACGGTGGCCGGGGAGCTGTTTTTT. Its protein is CASSLTVAGELFF.

Here the CDR3 DNA reads TGCGCCAGCAGCCAAGAGCTCTACTCTGGAAACACCATATATTTT. Protein product: CASSQELYSGNTIYF. The rearrangement joins TRBV4-1 to TRBJ1-3; D gene unclear. The CDR3 runs to 15 residues. Looked up from germline, CDR1 is MGHRA and CDR2 is YSYEKL. V was cut by 0 bases and J by 0 bases, with 6 bases left in between.

The chain couples TRBV4-3 to TRBJ1-2; 7 positions match TRBD1. Germline values: CDR1 LGHNA, CDR2 YSLEER. V shed 0 bases and J 1 base; nucleotides not matched to a gene: 8. CDR3 length: 17 residues. For the CDR3, the DNA is TGCGCCAGCAGCCAAGACGATCAGGGGGTCGATAACTATGGCTACACCTTC. Translating it yields CASSQDDQGVDNYGYTF.

CDR3 in DNA: TGTGCCTGGAGTGGGGGACAAGGGGGTGATTGGCCCCAGCATTTT. This encodes CAWSGGQGGDWPQHF. V gene TRBV30 combines with J gene TRBJ1-5, with D perhaps matching TRBD1 (6 bases). The V gene lost 1 base and the J gene lost 9 bases, with 19 bases spanning the gap. The CDR3 contains 15 residues. Germline V gene data show CDR1 as GTSNPN and CDR2 as SVGIG (reference sequence). The variable domain in full, with the rest retrieved from reference TRBV30 and TRBJ1-5, is SQTIHQWPATLVQPVGSPLSLECTVEGTSNPNLYWYRQAAGRGLQLLFYSVGIGQISSEVPQNLSASRPQDRQFILSSKKLLLSDSGFYLCAWSGGQGGDWPQHFGDGTRLSIL.

The chain has TRBV7-2 and TRBJ2-3; 9 bases fit TRBD1. V was clipped by 0 bases and J by 1 base; unmatched bases: 5. The germline CDR1 and CDR2 sequences are SGHTA and FQGNSA. The CDR3 consists of 17 residues. The CDR3 sequence: CASSLAGQGRGTDTQYF. DNA of the CDR3: TGTGCCAGCAGCTTAGCAGGACAGGGGAGGGGCACAGATACGCAGTATTTT.

This clone was seen a single time. The chain has TRBV13 and TRBJ2-1, with TRBD1 matching over 9 bases. CDR3 size: 15 residues. V was pared by 1 base and J by 8 bases, with 6 bases of the junction left unmatched. In germline, CDR1 is PRHDT, CDR2 FYEKMQ (reference sequence). The DNA for the CDR3 is TGTGCCAGCAGCTTAGTGGGGACAGGGTCGGATGAGCAGTTCTTC. This sequence encodes CASSLVGTGSDEQFF.

This clone was detected only a few times. This CDR3 reads CASSLDRTNEKLFF. CDR3 bases: TGTGCCAGCAGTTTGGACAGAACAAATGAAAAACTGTTTTTT. V usage is TRBV27 and J usage is TRBJ1-4; D possibly corresponds to TRBD1 (6 bases). CDR3 length: 14 residues. CDR1 is MNHEY, CDR2 SMNVEV, per germline (reference sequence). V gave up 3 bases and J gave up 5 bases, with 10 bases separating them.

This chain connects TRBV10-2 to TRBJ2-2; 11 nucleotides agree with TRBD2. J gave up 6 bases and V 6 bases, and 6 bases lay outside the gene matches. The CDR3 runs to 15 residues. The germline CDR1 and CDR2 sequences are WSHSY and SAAADI. CDR3 loop: CASRDLGLAAGELFF. CDR3 coding DNA: TGCGCCAGCAGGGACCTGGGACTAGCGGCCGGGGAGCTGTTTTTT.

The DNA of the CDR3 is TGCGCCAGCAGCTTGGTGTCACTAGCAGGGACCAATGAGCAGTTCTTC. Amino acids: CASSLVSLAGTNEQFF. The genes are TRBV5-1 and TRBJ2-1; possibly TRBD2 for D (6 bases). The V and J ends lost 0 bases and 6 bases respectively, with 16 bases between them. Per germline, CDR1 SGHRS and CDR2 YFSETQ. The CDR3 is made up of 16 amino acids.

The V and J genes are TRBV6-5 and TRBJ1-3; tentative D call: TRBD1 (6 bases). CDR3 size: 14 residues. CDR1 MNHEY and CDR2 SVGAGI come from the germline V gene. Deletions cut 7 bases from V and 0 bases from J, with 10 bases between. The CDR3 protein is CASTRDTSGNTIYF. The CDR3 DNA follows: TGTGCCAGCACCAGGGACACCTCTGGAAACACCATATATTTT.

V and J are TRBV29-1 and TRBJ2-5, with 9 bases aligning to TRBD1. There are 16 residues in the CDR3. Unmatched junction bases numbered 11, after V lost 4 bases and J lost 2 bases. From germline, CDR1 is SQVTM and CDR2 ANQGSEA. CDR3 region: CSVVRGQGLPQETQYF. The CDR3 DNA reads TGCAGCGTTGTCCGGGGACAGGGTTTGCCTCAAGAGACCCAGTACTTC. Looking up the rest from reference TRBV29-1 and TRBJ2-5 gives the full variable domain: SAVISQKPSRDICQRGTSLTIQCQVDSQVTMMFWYRQQPGQSLTLIATANQGSEATYESGFVIDKFPISRPNLTFSTLTVSNMSPEDSSIYLCSVVRGQGLPQETQYFGPGTRLLVL.

The gene calls are TRBV19 and TRBJ1-5; D is perhaps TRBD1 (5 bases). V was clipped by 1 base and J by 4 bases, with 8 bases between them. From germline, CDR1 is LNHDA and CDR2 SQIVND (reference sequence). The CDR3 length is 14 residues. The CDR3 nucleotides are TGTGCCAGTAGTATAGTGCCAGGGAATCAGCCCCAGCATTTT. Translated, it gives CASSIVPGNQPQHF.

The rearrangement uses TRBV19 and TRBJ1-2, with TRBD1 identical over 9 bases. V trimming: 7 bases; J trimming: 3 bases; junction bases outside the gene matches: 6. Germline assignment: CDR1 LNHDA and CDR2 SQIVND (reference sequence). The CDR3 is 14 residues long. CDR3 bases: TGTGCCAGTACCGGACAGGGGACGGACTATGGCTACACCTTC. Its protein is CASTGQGTDYGYTF.

The V and J genes are TRBV19 and TRBJ2-1, with TRBD2 as a possible D gene (7 bases). The CDR3 is 19 residues long. Trimming pared 3 bases from V and 7 bases from J, leaving 28 bases between. The germline V gene has CDR1 LNHDA and CDR2 SQIVND (reference sequence). The CDR3 region is CASSIEGDRWGRESNEQFF. The CDR3 nucleotides are TGTGCCAGTAGTATCGAGGGGGATCGCTGGGGGAGGGAGTCGAATGAGCAGTTCTTC.

This clone was seen only a few times. The sample has other DNA sequences that encode this CDR3 too. The rearrangement links TRBV5-1 to TRBJ2-1; TRBD2 aligns across 8 bases. The germline V gene has CDR1 SGHRS and CDR2 YFSETQ. The CDR3 is 15 residues long. The V segment lost 1 base and the J segment 4 bases; nucleotides outside the gene matches: 4. The CDR3 protein is CASSLTGGGYNEQFF. For the CDR3, the DNA is TGCGCCAGCAGCTTGACTGGCGGGGGGTACAATGAGCAGTTCTTC.

The rearrangement joins TRBV18 to TRBJ1-5; D might be TRBD1 (6 bases). The germline gives CDR1 KGHSH, CDR2 LQKENI. Trimming left V 5 bases short and J 0 bases short, with 8 bases between. The CDR3 runs to 14 residues. The CDR3 region is CASSRGNSNQPQHF. The CDR3 nucleotides are TGTGCCAGCTCAAGGGGGAATAGCAATCAGCCCCAGCATTTT.

This chain uses TRBV6-5 with TRBJ1-2, with TRBD1 matching over 7 bases. The germline V gene encodes CDR1 MNHEY and CDR2 SVGAGI. CDR3 length: 15 amino acids. J lost 4 bases, V lost 4 bases, and 9 bases had no gene match. As DNA, the CDR3 is TGTGCCAGCAGTTCCTCGGGACAGTTAAGCTATGGCTACACCTTC. Its translation is CASSSSGQLSYGYTF.

The chain links TRBV6-5 to TRBJ2-1, with 8 positions matching TRBD2. Unmatched junction bases numbered 3, after V lost 7 bases and J lost 1 base. This CDR3 has 14 residues. CDR1 and CDR2 (germline): MNHEY, SVGAGI. CDR3 protein: CASKAGGSYNEQFF. In nucleotides, the CDR3 is TGTGCCAGCAAGGCGGGAGGATCCTACAATGAGCAGTTCTTC.

The V and J genes are TRBV7-6 and TRBJ2-3, with 9 bases that match TRBD2. Trimming at V came to 1 base and at J to 2 bases, leaving 19 bases not matched to a gene. The CDR3 has 21 residues. Germline V gene sequence: CDR1 SGHVS, CDR2 FNYEAQ. As DNA, the CDR3 is TGTGCCAGCAGCTTAGGGAGCGGGGTAGCGGGAGATTGGGGGCACACAGATACGCAGTATTTT. It codes for CASSLGSGVAGDWGHTDTQYF.